The 32 T cell receptor beta chains presented below share a single source sample, sequenced in a study of cytotoxic CD8 clonotypes in ibrutinib-treated CLL. The method was immunoSEQ multiplex PCR; TCRdb's version includes in-frame clones alone and lacks a portion of them. The repertoire holds about 130,000 clones, approximately 81% seen once, with roughly 12% in the top ten. The source was PBMCs, collected after 12 months of ibrutinib treatment. The receptors were gathered from a human donor with chronic lymphocytic leukemia.

The gene calls are TRBV5-6 and TRBJ1-2; no reliable D call. Trimming stripped 4 bases from V and 4 bases from J, with 17 bases between. The germline gives CDR1 SGHDT, CDR2 YYEEEE. The CDR3 is made up of 15 amino acids. CDR3 coding DNA: TGTGCCAGCAGCCTCCAAGGGCAGACCATCTATGGCTACACCTTC. It yields the protein CASSLQGQTIYGYTF.

V and J are TRBV18 and TRBJ2-1, with D maybe TRBD2 (5 bases). The CDR3 has 14 amino acids. Looked up from germline, CDR1 is KGHSH and CDR2 is LQKENI. Trimming pared 2 bases from V and 5 bases from J, leaving 10 bases between. The CDR3 here is CASSPSGRHNEQFF. The CDR3 DNA reads TGTGCCAGCTCACCAAGCGGTAGACACAATGAGCAGTTCTTC.

The CDR3 is CASRFSGTGNYEQYF. The CDR3 DNA reads as TGTGCCAGTAGGTTCTCCGGGACAGGGAACTACGAGCAGTACTTC. This chain connects TRBV19 to TRBJ2-7; 9 nucleotides align to TRBD1. Losses at the gene ends were 6 bases for V and 3 bases for J; bases not matched to a gene: 9. The length of the CDR3 is 15 residues. Germline lookup yields CDR1 LNHDA and CDR2 SQIVND (reference sequence).

The chain links TRBV15 to TRBJ2-2, with unresolved D. Trimming cost V 1 base and J 7 bases, with 7 bases left between them. The CDR3 contains 13 residues. Germline assignment: CDR1 LNHNV and CDR2 YYDKDF (reference sequence). The chain's CDR3 is CATSRGWGGELFF. DNA for the CDR3: TGTGCCACCAGCAGAGGTTGGGGCGGGGAGCTGTTTTTT.

This clone was seen just once. J is TRBJ2-7 and V is TRBV20-1; tentative D call: TRBD2 (5 bases). This CDR3 comprises 11 residues. Per germline, CDR1 DFQATT and CDR2 SNEGSKA (reference sequence). The ends were cut back, 6 bases at V and 2 bases at J, with 8 bases in the middle. CDR3 protein: CSAPGTYEQYF. CDR3 coding DNA: TGCAGTGCGCCCGGGACCTACGAGCAGTACTTC.

This clone was counted a single time. The chain combines TRBV28 with TRBJ2-3, with 8 bases aligning to TRBD2. The trim removed 3 bases at V and 6 bases at J, leaving 11 bases unmatched. The CDR3 loop spans 16 amino acids. Germline CDR1 and CDR2: MDHEN and SYDVKM. This CDR3 reads CASSFKRGTPSDTQYF. DNA of the CDR3: TGTGCCAGCAGTTTCAAGCGGGGGACCCCCTCGGATACGCAGTATTTT. The full variable domain, with the rest looked up from reference TRBV28 and TRBJ2-3, is DVKVTQSSRYLVKRTGEKVFLECVQDMDHENMFWYRQDPGLGLRLIYFSYDVKMKEKGDIPEGYSVSREKKERFSLILESASTNQTSMYLCASSFKRGTPSDTQYFGPGTRLTVL.

The genes are TRBV6-1 and TRBJ2-7, with TRBD2 matching 8 bases. This CDR3 region has 16 residues. Germline CDR1 and CDR2: MNHNS and SASEGT. V shed 2 bases, J shed 2 bases, and the junction held 8 bases outside the gene matches. The DNA for the CDR3 is TGTGCCAGCAGTGAAATCGGTAGCGGGGACCCCTACGAGCAGTACTTC. Protein: CASSEIGSGDPYEQYF.

This clone has more than one count but fewer than ten. The CDR3 reads CASREGLAGGVNIQYF. CDR3 bases: TGTGCCAGCAGAGAGGGACTAGCGGGAGGGGTAAACATTCAGTACTTC. J is TRBJ2-4 and V is TRBV2; TRBD2 aligns across 16 bases. Trimming at V came to 6 bases and at J to 6 bases, leaving 5 bases not matched to a gene. The CDR3 consists of 16 residues. Germline values: CDR1 SNHLY, CDR2 FYNNEI.

The gene calls are TRBV4-3 and TRBJ2-3; D is possibly TRBD2 (5 bases). The CDR3 runs to 15 residues. Germline CDR1 LGHNA, CDR2 YSLEER. The germline V and J ends were trimmed by 0 bases and 4 bases, with 11 bases remaining between them. The DNA for the CDR3 is TGCGCCAGCAGCCAAGAGGACGAGGGTGCAGATACGCAGTATTTT. It yields the protein CASSQEDEGADTQYF.

This chain's CDR3 is CASSIGALGTSDPGANVLTF. The CDR3 DNA follows: TGTGCCAGTAGTATTGGTGCCCTCGGGACTAGTGATCCTGGGGCCAACGTCCTGACTTTC. This chain links TRBV19 with TRBJ2-6; 8 nucleotides align to TRBD2. Germline CDR1 is LNHDA and CDR2 is SQIVND (reference sequence). Trimming at V came to 3 bases and at J to 2 bases, leaving 15 bases not matched to a gene. The CDR3 is 20 amino acids.

This clone has a handful of counts. The chain joins TRBV30 to TRBJ2-4, with 8 bases identical to TRBD1. The CDR3 has 16 amino acids. V gave up 0 bases and J gave up 0 bases; unmatched junction bases: 4. From germline, CDR1 is GTSNPN and CDR2 SVGIG (reference sequence). CDR3 residues: CAWSVPGGLAKNIQYF. The CDR3 nucleotides are TGTGCCTGGAGTGTACCAGGGGGCCTAGCCAAAAACATTCAGTACTTC.

The V call is TRBV19, the J call TRBJ1-5; D may be TRBD1 (5 bases). Germline V gene lookup returns CDR1 LNHDA and CDR2 SQIVND (reference sequence). The CDR3 is made up of 13 amino acids. V shed 7 bases and J shed 4 bases, with 11 bases lying between them. The CDR3 DNA reads TGTGCCAGTACTACCCAGGGAAATCAGCCCCAGCATTTT. It yields the protein CASTTQGNQPQHF.

The CDR3 DNA is TGTGCCAGCAGCCAATTTAGGAGCTCCGGGTACGGAAACACCATATATTTT. Encoded protein: CASSQFRSSGYGNTIYF. The gene calls are TRBV16 and TRBJ1-3, with D unclear. The CDR3 contains 17 residues. Trimming removed 1 base from V and 4 bases from J, with 17 bases in between. Germline values: CDR1 KGHSY, CDR2 FQNENV.

The chain uses TRBV11-2 and TRBJ2-7, with TRBD2 identical over 9 bases. V lost 0 bases to trimming and J lost 4 bases; unmatched junction nucleotides: 7. Germline lookup yields CDR1 SGHAT and CDR2 FQNNGV. The length of the CDR3 is 16 residues. The DNA of the CDR3 is TGTGCCAGCAGCTTAGAAACAGCGGGAGGACAGTACGAGCAGTACTTC. Translating it yields CASSLETAGGQYEQYF.

The V and J genes are TRBV30 and TRBJ2-7; perhaps TRBD1 as D (5 bases). Germline loops: CDR1 GTSNPN, CDR2 SVGIG (reference sequence). V lost 0 bases, J lost 5 bases, and 11 bases lay in between. The CDR3 has 13 residues. The CDR3 is CAWSVSGQNEQYF. CDR3 nucleotides: TGTGCCTGGAGTGTATCTGGACAAAACGAGCAGTACTTC.

The chain links TRBV25-1 to TRBJ1-4; no reliable D call. The CDR3 covers 16 residues. V was cut by 3 bases and J by 0 bases, with 11 bases left in between. Germline V gene lookup returns CDR1 MGHDK and CDR2 SYGVNS. In DNA, the CDR3 is TGTGCCAGCAGTGACCCGGACGAAACAACTAATGAAAAACTGTTTTTT. Translating it yields CASSDPDETTNEKLFF.

The rearrangement uses TRBV27 and TRBJ2-2; tentatively, D is TRBD2 (6 bases). Trimming pared 6 bases from V and 2 bases from J, leaving 19 bases between. CDR1 MNHEY and CDR2 SMNVEV come from the germline V gene (reference sequence). The CDR3 is 17 residues long. The CDR3 DNA reads TGTGCCAGCAGCCCTTTCGGGGGTCTGGGTAACACCGGGGAGCTGTTTTTT. It is translated as CASSPFGGLGNTGELFF.

The chain combines TRBV4-1 with TRBJ2-6; D not resolved. Trimming stripped 2 bases from V and 0 bases from J, with 5 bases between. This CDR3 is built from 15 residues. The V gene's germline CDR1 is MGHRA and CDR2 YSYEKL. CDR3 protein: CASSQQYSGANVLTF. The CDR3 DNA reads as TGCGCCAGCAGCCAACAATACTCTGGGGCCAACGTCCTGACTTTC.

This sequence joins TRBV4-1 and TRBJ2-5, with 10 nucleotides matching TRBD2. The CDR3 has 14 residues. The germline gives CDR1 MGHRA, CDR2 YSYEKL. V lost 3 bases, J lost 5 bases, and 3 bases stayed unmatched. The CDR3 is CASSHGTSDETQYF. DNA of the CDR3: TGCGCCAGCAGCCACGGGACTAGCGATGAGACCCAGTACTTC.

This clone appeared a single time. The gene calls are TRBV5-4 and TRBJ2-5, with 13 bases aligning to TRBD2. The CDR3 is made up of 14 amino acids. V shed 4 bases, J shed 4 bases, and the junction held 1 base outside the gene matches. CDR1 is SGHNT, CDR2 YYREEE, per germline (reference sequence). CDR3 nucleotides: TGTGCCAGCAGCCGGACTAGCGGGAGAGAGACCCAGTACTTC. This translates into CASSRTSGRETQYF.

This chain connects TRBV21-1 to TRBJ1-4; the D call in the table, TRBD1, was not verified against the DNA. TRBV21-1 is recorded as a pseudogene. The CDR3 totals 16 residues. In DNA form, the CDR3 reads TGTGCCAGCAGCCCCCGGATGGGCTCAACTAATGAAAAACTGTTTTTT. It yields the protein CASSPRMGSTNEKLFF.

The J gene is TRBJ2-5, the V gene TRBV21-1. TRBV21-1 is an annotated pseudogene. The CDR3 has 12 residues. For the CDR3, the DNA is TGTGCCAGCAGCAAAGGGGGGGAGACCCAGTACTTC. Residues: CASSKGGETQYF.

The chain joins TRBV2 to TRBJ1-2; a weak D match, TRBD1 (5 bases). This CDR3 is 13 amino acids long. V was trimmed by 5 bases and J by 8 bases, leaving 15 bases between them. Germline V gene lookup returns CDR1 SNHLY and CDR2 FYNNEI. The CDR3 loop is CASSWGRERGYTF. The CDR3, as DNA: TGTGCCAGCAGTTGGGGCAGGGAGAGAGGCTACACCTTC.

This sequence joins TRBV27 and TRBJ2-1; 13 positions agree with TRBD2. CDR3 length: 18 amino acids. Per the germline V gene, CDR1 is MNHEY and CDR2 is SMNVEV (reference sequence). Unmatched junction bases numbered 11, after V lost 2 bases and J lost 7 bases. CDR3 sequence (DNA): TGTGCCAGCAGTTTACTGGGACTAGCGGGATCCAGACTTAATGAGCAGTTCTTC. It translates to CASSLLGLAGSRLNEQFF.

CDR3 coding DNA: TGTGCCAGCAGTTGGGGGGGGGCAGATACGCAGTATTTT. This translates into CASSWGGADTQYF. The gene calls are TRBV27 and TRBJ2-3, with TRBD2 identical over 7 bases. In germline, CDR1 is MNHEY, CDR2 SMNVEV (reference sequence). The CDR3 runs 13 residues. With V trimmed by 4 bases and J by 4 bases, 2 bases remained unmatched.

The V call is TRBV5-1, the J call TRBJ2-7; maybe TRBD1 (5 bases). The CDR3 contains 15 residues. V dropped 0 bases and J dropped 3 bases, with 13 bases sitting between them. Looked up from germline, CDR1 is SGHRS and CDR2 is YFSETQ. Here the CDR3 reads CASSLEVDNLYEQYF. The CDR3 DNA is TGCGCCAGCAGCTTGGAAGTGGACAATCTCTACGAGCAGTACTTC. Complete variable domain (other parts from reference TRBV5-1 and TRBJ2-7): KAGVTQTPRYLIKTRGQQVTLSCSPISGHRSVSWYQQTPGQGLQFLFEYFSETQRNKGNFPGRFSGRQFSNSRSEMNVSTLELGDSALYLCASSLEVDNLYEQYFGPGTRLTVT.

This clone was recorded a few times. DNA for the CDR3: TGTGCCAGCAAGGCGGGACGGATCCCCCGCTACACCTTC. Protein product: CASKAGRIPRYTF. V usage is TRBV6-1 and J usage is TRBJ1-2; D perhaps matches TRBD1 (5 bases). CDR3 size: 13 residues. Trimming pared 7 bases from V and 9 bases from J, leaving 18 bases between. Germline V gives CDR1 MNHNS, CDR2 SASEGT.

The count of this clone is one. J is TRBJ2-7 and V is TRBV28; D ambiguous. Germline V CDR1 and CDR2: MDHEN, SYDVKM. There are 12 residues in the CDR3. The V gene lost 2 bases and the J gene lost 4 bases, with 6 bases spanning the gap. Here the CDR3 DNA reads TGTGCCAGCAGTTTACAAACATACGAGCAGTACTTC. This sequence encodes CASSLQTYEQYF.

The chain combines TRBV5-1 with TRBJ2-6, with unresolved D. V was clipped by 0 bases and J by 0 bases, with 7 bases between them. The CDR3 sequence is 16 residues long. Germline V gene sequence: CDR1 SGHRS, CDR2 YFSETQ. CDR3 loop: CASSLGASSGANVLTF. In DNA form, the CDR3 reads TGCGCCAGCAGCTTGGGGGCGAGCTCTGGGGCCAACGTCCTGACTTTC.

The V call is TRBV7-9, the J call TRBJ2-3, with 9 bases lining up with TRBD1. The CDR3 length is 15 residues. CDR1 is SEHNR and CDR2 is FQNEAQ in the germline V gene (reference sequence). The J segment lost 5 bases and the V segment lost 6 bases, leaving 9 bases of the junction unmatched. The CDR3 spells CASRPNRGLGDTQYF. The DNA for the CDR3 is TGTGCCAGCAGACCAAACAGGGGGCTCGGAGATACGCAGTATTTT.

This clone was counted only a few times. V usage is TRBV4-3 and J usage is TRBJ1-1, with D possibly TRBD1 on 5 matching bases. The ends were cut back, 2 bases at V and 10 bases at J, with 14 bases in the middle. CDR1 is LGHNA, CDR2 YSLEER, per germline. This CDR3 spans 13 amino acids. The CDR3 loop is CASSQLTGLGAFF. The CDR3 DNA follows: TGCGCCAGCAGCCAACTGACGGGACTTGGAGCTTTCTTT.

This clone showed up just once. CDR3 sequence (DNA): TGTGCCATCAGTGCTGGGACAGGGACAGATACGCAGTATTTT. This encodes CAISAGTGTDTQYF. The V gene is TRBV10-3, the J gene TRBJ2-3; the match to TRBD1 covers 9 bases. The CDR3 extends over 14 amino acids. V dropped 4 bases and J dropped 3; count of bases not matched to a gene: 2. Germline V gene sequence: CDR1 ENHRY, CDR2 SYGVKD.